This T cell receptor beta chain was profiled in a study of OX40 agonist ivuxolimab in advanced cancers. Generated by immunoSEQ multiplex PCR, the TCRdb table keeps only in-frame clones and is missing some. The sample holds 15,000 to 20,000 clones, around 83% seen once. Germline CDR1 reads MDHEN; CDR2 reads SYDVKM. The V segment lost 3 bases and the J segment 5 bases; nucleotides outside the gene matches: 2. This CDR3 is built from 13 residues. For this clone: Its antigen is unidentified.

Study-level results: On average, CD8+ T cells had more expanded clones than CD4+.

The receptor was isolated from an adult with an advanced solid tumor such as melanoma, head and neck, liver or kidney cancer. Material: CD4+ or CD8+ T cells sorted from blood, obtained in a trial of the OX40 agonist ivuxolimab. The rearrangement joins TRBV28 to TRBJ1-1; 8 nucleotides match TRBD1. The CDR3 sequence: CASSLGDRTEAFF. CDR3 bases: TGTGCCAGCAGTTTGGGGGACAGGACTGAAGCTTTCTTT.